This is a list of T cell receptor beta chains from one sample in a study of T cell changes during pregnancy in multiple sclerosis. The repertoire was sequenced with immunoSEQ multiplex PCR; TCRdb's copy has only in-frame clones and lacks some. This table has some 70,000 clones, approximately 87% appearing once. Sample: peripheral blood, taken after pregnancy. The receptors shown here come from a female donor in good health, enrolled as a control in a pregnancy study. CDR3s include the opening cysteine and the closing phenylalanine or tryptophan. D genes are given only for firm matches. Clone size is given for some rows only: seen once, a few or many times, or a class if the clone is expanded.

clone_size,j_call,v_call,cdr3_length,d_call,cdr3_nt,cdr3_aa
once,TRBJ2-2,TRBV19,16,TRBD2,TGTGCCAGTAGTGTCTCTAGCGGGGGGGCCGTTGGGGAGCTGTTTTTT,CASSVSSGGAVGELFF
NA,TRBJ1-1,TRBV10-3,15,NA,TGTGCCATCAGTGAGCAGGGACGGACAGACACTGAAGCTTTCTTT,CAISEQGRTDTEAFF
NA,TRBJ2-6,TRBV2,15,NA,TGTGCCAGCAGTGAAGACGCAGGGGGGGCCAACGTCCTGACTTTC,CASSEDAGGANVLTF
NA,TRBJ2-5,TRBV7-8,17,TRBD2,TGTGCCAGCAGCTTAGAATGGGCTAGCGGGCGCCAAGAGACCCAGTACTTC,CASSLEWASGRQETQYF
NA,TRBJ2-2,TRBV5-1,13,NA,TGCGCCAGCAGCATCTCCGTTACCGGGGAGCTGTTTTTT,CASSISVTGELFF
NA,TRBJ1-5,TRBV19,13,NA,TGTGCCAGTAGTCCCACGGGAGATCAGCCCCAGCATTTT,CASSPTGDQPQHF
NA,TRBJ2-1,TRBV10-1,14,TRBD2,TGCGCCAGCAGTCCCAGCGGGGGGGCAAATGAGCAGTTCTTC,CASSPSGGANEQFF
NA,TRBJ1-1,TRBV11-3,12,TRBD1,TGTGCCAGCAGCGCGGGACAGGAAAAAGCTTTCTTT,CASSAGQEKAFF
NA,TRBJ2-3,TRBV5-8,16,TRBD2,TGTGCCAGCAGCTTGCACGGACTAGCGGGGGCAGATACGCAGTATTTT,CASSLHGLAGADTQYF
NA,TRBJ2-2,TRBV27,15,NA,TGTGCCAGCTGGGGGTGGACAGCCAACACCGGGGAGCTGTTTTTT,CASWGWTANTGELFF
NA,TRBJ2-5,TRBV5-1,15,TRBD2,TGCGCCAGCAGCTTGGAGGCGGGAGTCGGGGAGACCCAGTACTTC,CASSLEAGVGETQYF
NA,TRBJ2-7,TRBV6-5,15,TRBD2,TGTGCCAGCGGGCCAAGGACTAGCGGGCCGTACGAGCAGTACTTC,CASGPRTSGPYEQYF
NA,TRBJ2-7,TRBV10-3,14,NA,TGTGCCACCCGGCGACAGGGGACTATCTACGAGCAGTACTTC,CATRRQGTIYEQYF
NA,TRBJ1-2,TRBV18,13,TRBD1,TGTGCCAGCTCACACGGGACAGGCTATGGCTACACCTTC,CASSHGTGYGYTF
NA,TRBJ2-7,TRBV7-9,14,TRBD1,TGTGCCAGCAGCGCCACAGGGGCCAAGGACGAGCAGTACTTC,CASSATGAKDEQYF
NA,TRBJ2-3,TRBV30,12,NA,TGTGCCTGGGGACACAAGACAGATACGCAGTATTTT,CAWGHKTDTQYF
NA,TRBJ2-5,TRBV4-3,15,NA,TGCGCCAGCAGCCAAGGTGGGACTGCCCAAGAGACCCAGTACTTC,CASSQGGTAQETQYF
NA,TRBJ1-2,TRBV2,14,TRBD1,TGTGCCAGCGCTATGGGGACAGGTGATTATGGCTACACCTTC,CASAMGTGDYGYTF
NA,TRBJ2-2,TRBV19,18,TRBD1,TGTGCCAGTAGTTTCCACCCCCGACAGGGGTTTTACACCGGGGAGCTGTTTTTT,CASSFHPRQGFYTGELFF
NA,TRBJ1-2,TRBV30,15,NA,TGTGCCTGGAGTAGAGGGCAGTCCTCTAACTATGGCTACACCTTC,CAWSRGQSSNYGYTF
NA,TRBJ2-1,TRBV5-1,17,NA,TGCGCCAGCTCGGTGGGAGACGGGGGGCCGTTATACAATGAGCAGTTCTTC,CASSVGDGGPLYNEQFF
NA,TRBJ1-1,TRBV2,13,NA,TGTGCCAGCAGTGAAAGGGGGAACACTGAAGCTTTCTTT,CASSERGNTEAFF
NA,TRBJ2-3,TRBV2,17,TRBD1,TGTGCCAGCACCGTGACGGCCCGACAGGGGGCACAGGATACGCAGTATTTT,CASTVTARQGAQDTQYF
NA,TRBJ2-7,TRBV5-6,16,TRBD2,TGTGCCAGCAGCTCCCCCCGGGGACTAGCGGTATACGAGCAGTACTTC,CASSSPRGLAVYEQYF
NA,TRBJ1-4,TRBV2,14,NA,TGTGCCAGCAGTGAAGAATGGGCGAATGAAAAACTGTTTTTT,CASSEEWANEKLFF
NA,TRBJ2-4,TRBV6-6,14,NA,TGTGCCAGCACCCAGAGCAGTAGCGGAAACATTCAGTACTTC,CASTQSSSGNIQYF
NA,TRBJ2-7,TRBV27,13,TRBD2,TGTGCCAGCAGCTGGGGCGGGGGGTACGAGCAGTACTTC,CASSWGGGYEQYF
NA,TRBJ2-5,TRBV7-9,15,NA,TGTGCCAGCAAATTAGATACGGGTCGAGGAGAGACCCAGTACTTC,CASKLDTGRGETQYF
NA,TRBJ1-1,TRBV15,16,TRBD1,TGTGCCACCAGCAGGGACGGACAGGGGTTGAACACTGAAGCTTTCTTT,CATSRDGQGLNTEAFF
NA,TRBJ2-7,TRBV27,12,NA,TGTGCCAGCAGTGGGCAGGGATACGAGCAGTACTTC,CASSGQGYEQYF
NA,TRBJ2-4,TRBV5-1,15,TRBD2,TGCGCCAGCAGCTTAACGGGGGGGCCGGCGAACATTCAGTACTTC,CASSLTGGPANIQYF
NA,TRBJ2-7,TRBV30,12,NA,TGTGCCTGGAGTCAGGGTCCCTACGAGCAGTACTTC,CAWSQGPYEQYF
NA,TRBJ2-3,TRBV9,15,TRBD2,TGTGCCAGCAGCATAGCGGGGGGTCCCACAGATACGCAGTATTTT,CASSIAGGPTDTQYF
NA,TRBJ1-2,TRBV7-9,14,NA,TGTGCCAGCAGCACAACAGGGAATAACTATGGCTACACCTTC,CASSTTGNNYGYTF
NA,TRBJ2-4,TRBV11-2,18,TRBD2,TGTGCCAGCAGCTTAGCTTCCGGACTAGCGGGAGGGGTGGACATTCAGTACTTC,CASSLASGLAGGVDIQYF
NA,TRBJ2-7,TRBV15,17,TRBD1,TGTGCCACCAGCAGGCTCAGCGGACAGGGTCTGTCCTACGAGCAGTACTTC,CATSRLSGQGLSYEQYF
NA,TRBJ2-2,TRBV27,18,TRBD2,TGTGCCAGCTTACCAGGACTAGCGGCAGTCTCGAACACCGGGGAGCTGTTTTTT,CASLPGLAAVSNTGELFF
NA,TRBJ2-1,TRBV5-4,15,TRBD2,TGTGCCAGCAGTCCTACTAGCGGGGGGCGTAATGAGCAGTTCTTC,CASSPTSGGRNEQFF